These 21 T cell receptor beta chains share one sample of origin, sequenced in a study of blood T cell repertoires in COVID-19. Only in-frame clones appear in the TCRdb table, and some are missing; sequencing was by immunoSEQ multiplex PCR. The data hold approximately 200,000 clones, with more than 85% observed a single time. The sample taken for sequencing was peripheral blood. The receptors shown here come from a woman aged 25 to 45 with active or convalescent COVID-19.

The V gene is TRBV27, the J gene TRBJ2-3; TRBD2 matches 11 bases. From germline, CDR1 is MNHEY and CDR2 SMNVEV (reference sequence). The V gene end was trimmed by 5 bases and the J gene end by 2 bases; junction bases not matched to a gene: 3. The CDR3 is made up of 15 amino acids. The CDR3 DNA is TGTGCCAGCAGTGTGGGACTAGCGGCCACAGATACGCAGTATTTT. Its translation: CASSVGLAATDTQYF.

This rearrangement joins TRBV18 to TRBJ1-1; TRBD1 matches 8 bases. Losses at the gene ends were 6 bases for V and 4 bases for J; bases not matched to a gene: 10. Germline V lookup: CDR1 KGHSH, CDR2 LQKENI. CDR3 size: 15 residues. CDR3 in amino acids: CASSADQGAGTEAFF. The CDR3, as DNA: TGTGCCAGCTCGGCTGATCAGGGGGCGGGCACTGAAGCTTTCTTT.

J is TRBJ1-6 and V is TRBV3-1 (or the pseudogene TRBV3-2); D perhaps matches TRBD1 (6 bases). The CDR3 sequence is 15 residues long. V lost 0 bases and J 10 bases, leaving 13 bases between the germline ends. The V gene's germline CDR1 is LGHDT and CDR2 YNNKEL (reference sequence). In DNA form, the CDR3 reads TGTGCCAGCAGCCAAGATTGGGGGGGCCGGTCACCCCTCCACTTT. Protein product: CASSQDWGGRSPLHF.

Notes on this clone: The junction departs from the called germline gene at one end, perhaps through a read error. The CDR3, as DNA: TGTGCCAGCAGTCTAGGGACAGTAGCTGGCCACACCTTC. Protein product: CASSLGTVAGHTF. This rearrangement joins TRBV12-3 or TRBV12-4 to TRBJ1-2, with TRBD1 identical over 7 bases. CDR3 length: 13 amino acids.

V gene TRBV25-1 combines with J gene TRBJ1-4; 7 nucleotides line up with TRBD1. The CDR3 covers 15 residues. The junction had 11 bases not matched to a gene; V was cut back by 6 bases and J by 7 bases. Germline assignment: CDR1 MGHDK and CDR2 SYGVNS. In DNA form, the CDR3 reads TGTGCCAGCAGCCCAGGGGGGAAGTCTAGTGAAAAACTGTTTTTT. Amino acid sequence: CASSPGGKSSEKLFF. Full variable domain (outside the CDR3, taken from reference TRBV25-1 and TRBJ1-4): EADIYQTPRYLVIGTGKKITLECSQTMGHDKMYWYQQDPGMELHLIHYSYGVNSTEKGDLSSESTVSRIRTEHFPLTLESARPSHTSQYLCASSPGGKSSEKLFFGSGTQLSVL.

This chain's CDR3 is CASSQVSSSYEQYF. In nucleotides, the CDR3 is TGTGCCAGCAGCCAAGTTTCCAGCTCCTACGAGCAGTACTTC. The chain couples TRBV3-1 (or the pseudogene TRBV3-2) to TRBJ2-7; D not certain. Germline V gene data show CDR1 as LGHDT and CDR2 as YNNKEL (reference sequence). V lost 1 base, J lost 0 bases, and 7 bases lay in between. The CDR3 has 14 amino acids.

The V and J genes are TRBV28 and TRBJ1-1, with D possibly being TRBD1 (5 bases). The length of the CDR3 is 14 residues. Trimming removed 5 bases from V and 1 base from J, with 11 bases in between. Germline V gene data show CDR1 as MDHEN and CDR2 as SYDVKM. CDR3 DNA sequence: TGTGCCAGCAGTCCTGGACACACGAACACTGAAGCTTTCTTT. Encoded protein: CASSPGHTNTEAFF. Complete variable domain (other parts from reference TRBV28 and TRBJ1-1): DVKVTQSSRYLVKRTGEKVFLECVQDMDHENMFWYRQDPGLGLRLIYFSYDVKMKEKGDIPEGYSVSREKKERFSLILESASTNQTSMYLCASSPGHTNTEAFFGQGTRLTVV.

The V gene is TRBV28, the J gene TRBJ1-6; TRBD1 might be the D (5 bases). The CDR3 is 17 amino acids. The V and J ends lost 5 bases and 3 bases respectively, with 17 bases between them. Germline CDR1 MDHEN, CDR2 SYDVKM. The CDR3, as DNA: TGTGCCAGCAGTCCCCGCTTAGCCAGGGACTATAATTCACCCCTCCACTTT. This encodes CASSPRLARDYNSPLHF. Complete variable domain (other parts from reference TRBV28 and TRBJ1-6): DVKVTQSSRYLVKRTGEKVFLECVQDMDHENMFWYRQDPGLGLRLIYFSYDVKMKEKGDIPEGYSVSREKKERFSLILESASTNQTSMYLCASSPRLARDYNSPLHFGNGTRLTVT.

The chain employs TRBV15 and TRBJ1-1, with TRBD1 matching 8 bases. V shed 5 bases, J shed 3 bases, and the junction held 2 bases outside the gene matches. The CDR3 runs to 13 residues. Looked up from germline, CDR1 is LNHNV and CDR2 is YYDKDF (reference sequence). CDR3 sequence: CATSGQGDTEAFF. CDR3 nucleotides: TGTGCCACCAGCGGACAGGGAGACACTGAAGCTTTCTTT.

The chain's CDR3 is CASSFNRGNGYTF. CDR3 sequence (DNA): TGTGCCAGCAGTTTCAACAGGGGGAACGGCTACACCTTC. The chain recombines TRBV28 with TRBJ1-2; 8 bases match TRBD1. Trimming took 3 bases from V and 8 from J; bases not matched to a gene: 5. The germline gives CDR1 MDHEN, CDR2 SYDVKM. This CDR3 is built from 13 residues.

The chain joins TRBV5-1 to TRBJ2-3; TRBD2 aligns across 7 bases. The CDR3 runs to 14 residues. J was trimmed by 3 bases and V by 0 bases; bases with no gene match: 1. Germline-derived CDR1 and CDR2 are SGHRS and YFSETQ. The CDR3 region is CASSLGSGTDTQYF. The CDR3 bases are TGCGCCAGCAGCTTGGGTAGCGGGACAGATACGCAGTATTTT.

The sample holds one count of this clone. The V gene is TRBV5-1, the J gene TRBJ2-5; D remains unclear. V lost 2 bases, J lost 1 base, and 15 bases lay in between. CDR1 is SGHRS, CDR2 YFSETQ, per germline. The CDR3 sequence is 16 residues long. This chain's CDR3 is CASSFDNAYVQETQYF. The DNA for the CDR3 is TGCGCCAGCAGCTTCGACAACGCGTACGTCCAAGAGACCCAGTACTTC.

This clone turned up a few times. J is TRBJ2-7 and V is TRBV7-9, with 11 nucleotides matching TRBD2. V shed 2 bases, J shed 3 bases, and the junction held 0 bases outside the gene matches. Looked up from germline, CDR1 is SEHNR and CDR2 is FQNEAQ (reference sequence). The CDR3 has 14 amino acids. CDR3 DNA sequence: TGTGCCAGCAGCTTAACTAGCGGGGGCTACGAGCAGTACTTC. As protein: CASSLTSGGYEQYF.

This clone has just a few counts. The chain combines TRBV6-1 with TRBJ2-7, with D possibly TRBD1 on 6 matching bases. Germline V gene data show CDR1 as MNHNS and CDR2 as SASEGT. The CDR3 length is 16 residues. With 3 bases removed from V and 6 bases from J, the gap between germline ends came to 21 bases. For the CDR3, the DNA is TGTGCCAGCAGTGACAGGGGCAGGGCGCCTCCGGCCGAGCAGTACTTC. It encodes CASSDRGRAPPAEQYF.

The CDR3 loop is CASSRDYQETQYF. For the CDR3, the DNA is TGTGCCAGCAGCCGGGACTATCAAGAGACCCAGTACTTC. V and J are TRBV5-4 and TRBJ2-5; 7 bases are a match to TRBD2. Per the germline V gene, CDR1 is SGHNT and CDR2 is YYREEE (reference sequence). This CDR3 is built from 13 residues. With V trimmed by 4 bases and J by 2 bases, 2 bases remained unmatched.

V is TRBV5-4 and J is TRBJ1-6; D unresolved. This CDR3 has 14 residues. V gave up 0 bases and J gave up 8 bases, with 9 bases separating them. Germline V gene lookup returns CDR1 SGHNT and CDR2 YYREEE (reference sequence). The CDR3 spells CASSLGQVYSPLHF. The CDR3 DNA is TGTGCCAGCAGCTTGGGGCAGGTATATTCACCCCTCCACTTT.

This clone was picked up a small number of times. CDR3: CASSAEGVGGYTF. CDR3 nucleotides: TGTGCCAGCAGTGCCGAGGGGGTGGGCGGCTACACCTTC. The chain has TRBV6-4 and TRBJ1-2; D possibly corresponds to TRBD1 (6 bases). V lost 4 bases to trimming and J lost 8 bases, with 14 bases between them. This CDR3 has 13 residues. Germline assignment: CDR1 MRHNA and CDR2 SNTAGT.

The J gene is TRBJ1-1, the V gene TRBV11-2, with TRBD1 identical over 9 bases. Trimming at V came to 3 bases and at J to 8 bases, leaving 7 bases not matched to a gene. CDR1 and CDR2 from the germline V gene are SGHAT and FQNNGV. CDR3 length equals 14 residues. The DNA for the CDR3 is TGTGCCAGCAGCTTTAGGACAGGGGAGCAAGAAGCTTTCTTT. Translating gives CASSFRTGEQEAFF.

This clone was detected only a few times. The CDR3 coding sequence is TGTGCCAGCAGTTTACGACTGTTAGCGGGGGGCACAGATACGCAGTATTTT. Its translation is CASSLRLLAGGTDTQYF. J is TRBJ2-3 and V is TRBV28; 9 bases map to TRBD2. The ends lost 2 bases at V and 1 base at J; junction bases unmatched: 7. Germline V gives CDR1 MDHEN, CDR2 SYDVKM. The CDR3 covers 17 residues.

The rearrangement joins TRBV14 to TRBJ1-3, with D hard to call. The V end was cut by 0 bases, the J end by 7 bases, with 4 bases between. There are 12 residues in the CDR3. Germline-derived CDR1 and CDR2 are SGHDN and FVKESK. The CDR3 loop reads CASSQDRNTIYF. The CDR3 DNA reads TGTGCCAGCAGCCAAGATCGGAACACCATATATTTT.

The chain has TRBV25-1 and TRBJ1-3; 10 nucleotides line up with TRBD1. The length of the CDR3 is 16 residues. The germline V gene has CDR1 MGHDK and CDR2 SYGVNS. The junction had 9 bases not matched to a gene; V was cut back by 7 bases and J by 3 bases. This CDR3 reads CASTPPGQGYGNTIYF. The CDR3 DNA sequence: TGTGCCAGCACCCCACCGGGACAGGGGTATGGAAACACCATATATTTT.